The next 10 T cell receptor beta chains were all read from a single sample in a study of blood T cells in healthy people across ages. The use of a sample-barcoded 5' primer and a J-beta primer mix characterized a second PCR of roughly 7 to 11 cycles. TCRdb called the 5' RACE reads again in MiXCR, with one record for every CDR3 protein. The repertoire consists of hundreds of thousands of distinct CDR3 sequences, with about 53% occurring once and the leading ten covering about 42%. Sequenced sample: blood. The receptors shown here come from a man aged 80 or over in good health.

The chain links TRBV3-1 to TRBJ2-5; no firm D call. This CDR3 comprises 14 residues. The V gene's germline CDR1 is LGHDT and CDR2 YNNKEL (reference sequence). Trimming stripped 5 bases from V and 3 bases from J, with 13 bases between. The CDR3 nucleotides are TGTGCCAGCAGCGTAGGACGGATAAAAGAGACCCAGTACTTC. Residues: CASSVGRIKETQYF.

This clonotype turned up a few times. The genes are TRBV2 and TRBJ1-4; tentatively, D is TRBD1 (6 bases). Trimming cost V 8 bases and J 4 bases, with 14 bases left between them. The CDR3 totals 14 residues. Germline values: CDR1 SNHLY, CDR2 FYNNEI. The CDR3 coding sequence is TGTGCCAGCTTACTCGGGACAAATAATGAAAAACTGTTTTTT. Translated: CASLLGTNNEKLFF. Combining the CDR3 with reference TRBV2 and TRBJ1-4 gives the whole variable domain EPEVTQTPSHQVTQMGQEVILRCVPISNHLYFYWYRQILGQKVEFLVSFYNNEISEKSEIFDDQFSVERPDGSNFTLKIRSTKLEDSAMYFCASLLGTNNEKLFFGSGTQLSVL.

The chain is built from TRBV3-1 and TRBJ2-1; tentative D call: TRBD1 (5 bases). Germline V gene data show CDR1 as LGHDT and CDR2 as YNNKEL (reference sequence). Trimming took off 1 base at V and 14 bases at J, with 15 bases between the two ends. The CDR3 spans 13 residues. The CDR3, as DNA: TGTGCCAGCAGCCAAGTTGCAGGGATTGAAAAGTTCTTC. Amino acid sequence: CASSQVAGIEKFF.

This chain uses TRBV2 with TRBJ1-5; D remains unclear. The CDR3 is 14 amino acids. Trimming left V 6 bases short and J 5 bases short, with 14 bases between. Germline CDR1 and CDR2: SNHLY and FYNNEI. The CDR3 region has the DNA TGTGCCAGCAGAGAGACGGCGGGGTATCAGCCCCAGCATTTT. Translated, it gives CASRETAGYQPQHF.

The gene calls are TRBV2 and TRBJ2-3; a possible D gene is TRBD1 (6 bases). The CDR3 length is 15 residues. The germline gives CDR1 SNHLY, CDR2 FYNNEI. Between the trimmed V and J ends, which lost 4 bases and 0 bases, there was a span of 11 bases. Here the CDR3 reads CASSALGGSTDTQYF. The CDR3 DNA is TGTGCCAGCAGTGCCCTAGGGGGTAGCACAGATACGCAGTATTTT.

This clonotype was counted a few times. This chain uses TRBV7-9 with TRBJ2-5; no clear D gene. This CDR3 region has 14 residues. V shed 0 bases and J shed 3 bases, with 8 bases lying between them. Germline-derived CDR1 and CDR2 are SEHNR and FQNEAQ (reference sequence). This chain's CDR3 is CASSLAGSEETQYF. The CDR3 bases are TGTGCCAGCAGCTTAGCAGGTTCCGAAGAGACCCAGTACTTC.

The chain links TRBV7-2 to TRBJ2-7; no definite D call. This CDR3 is built from 14 residues. Trimming left V 5 bases short and J 0 bases short, with 11 bases between. CDR1 and CDR2 from the germline V gene are SGHTA and FQGNSA. The CDR3 loop reads CASSPPSVSYEQYF. The CDR3 coding sequence is TGTGCCAGCAGCCCTCCCTCCGTCTCCTACGAGCAGTACTTC.

This chain links TRBV20-1 with TRBJ2-5; D possibly corresponds to TRBD1 (6 bases). This CDR3 is 14 amino acids long. The germline V and J ends were trimmed by 4 bases and 5 bases, with 17 bases remaining between them. CDR1 DFQATT and CDR2 SNEGSKA come from the germline V gene (reference sequence). This CDR3 is CSATLAGVRETQYF. CDR3 nucleotide sequence: TGCAGTGCTACCTTAGCAGGGGTGAGGGAGACCCAGTACTTC.

This chain uses TRBV6-5 with TRBJ2-1; D not certain. V shed 5 bases and J shed 9 bases, with 11 bases lying between them. Germline V lookup: CDR1 MNHEY, CDR2 SVGAGI. The CDR3 runs 12 residues. Here the CDR3 reads CASSPRKGEQFF. CDR3 coding DNA: TGTGCCAGCAGTCCAAGGAAGGGTGAGCAGTTCTTC.

The chain combines TRBV5-1 with TRBJ2-2, with D perhaps matching TRBD2 (6 bases). This CDR3 is 15 amino acids long. CDR1 is SGHRS, CDR2 YFSETQ, per germline. V lost 4 bases to trimming and J lost 5 bases, with 15 bases between them. Written as DNA, the CDR3 is TGCGCCAGCAGCCTGGGACGGGGGATAACCGGGGAGCTGTTTTTT. Translation gives CASSLGRGITGELFF. The variable domain in full, completed from reference TRBV5-1 and TRBJ2-2, reads KAGVTQTPRYLIKTRGQQVTLSCSPISGHRSVSWYQQTPGQGLQFLFEYFSETQRNKGNFPGRFSGRQFSNSRSEMNVSTLELGDSALYLCASSLGRGITGELFFGEGSRLTVL.